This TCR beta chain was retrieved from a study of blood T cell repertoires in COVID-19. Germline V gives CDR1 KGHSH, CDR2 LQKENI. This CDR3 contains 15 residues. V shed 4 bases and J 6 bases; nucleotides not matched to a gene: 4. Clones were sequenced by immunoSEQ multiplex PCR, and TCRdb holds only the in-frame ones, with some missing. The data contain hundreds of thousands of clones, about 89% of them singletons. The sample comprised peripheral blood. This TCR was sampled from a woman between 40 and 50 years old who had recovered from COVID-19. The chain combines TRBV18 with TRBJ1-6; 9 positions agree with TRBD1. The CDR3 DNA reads TGTGCCAGCTCACGGACAGGGGCCTCTAATTCACCCCTCCACTTT. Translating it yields CASSRTGASNSPLHF.